The 20 T cell receptor beta chains presented below share a single source sample, sequenced in a study of control samples from healthy donors and cancer patients. Profiling relied on immunoSEQ multiplex PCR, and the TCRdb table lists in-frame clones only, not all of them. The sample records some 130,000 clones, 80% to 95% being singletons. The sequencing input was blood. These receptors were obtained from a woman in her forties or fifties in good health.

The chain has TRBV5-1 and TRBJ1-2, with unresolved D. The CDR3 is 14 residues long. V was trimmed by 3 bases and J by 4 bases, leaving 13 bases between them. CDR1 is SGHRS, CDR2 YFSETQ, per germline. The CDR3 sequence: CASSSQQFPYGYTF. The CDR3, as DNA: TGCGCCAGCAGCTCCCAACAGTTTCCCTATGGCTACACCTTC.

The CDR3: CASSLGQGDGYTF. In DNA form, the CDR3 reads TGCGCCAGCAGCCTGGGACAGGGGGATGGCTACACCTTC. V is TRBV5-1 and J is TRBJ1-2, with 11 bases identical to TRBD1. Germline V gene data show CDR1 as SGHRS and CDR2 as YFSETQ. The CDR3 is 13 amino acids. Trimming took 4 bases from V and 6 from J; bases not matched to a gene: 2.

The chain has TRBV5-1 and TRBJ2-5; 8 nucleotides align to TRBD1. Germline values: CDR1 SGHRS, CDR2 YFSETQ. With 0 bases clipped from V and 5 bases from J, the junction kept 6 bases outside the gene matches. The CDR3 length is 15 residues. The CDR3 sequence: CASSLGQGQGETQYF. The CDR3 bases are TGCGCCAGCAGCTTGGGACAGGGGCAAGGGGAGACCCAGTACTTC.

Comment on this clone: The junction departs from germline at one end; a sequencing error may be responsible. The chain has TRBV7-7 and TRBJ2-7, with 9 bases matching TRBD1. The CDR3 totals 14 residues. Germline CDR1 reads SSHAT; CDR2 reads FNYEAQ (reference sequence). The DNA of the CDR3 is TGTGCTAGCAGCTTAGGGACAGGGCTGGACGAGCAGTACTTC. This translates into CASSLGTGLDEQYF.

This clone was picked up a small number of times. The gene calls are TRBV5-1 and TRBJ2-1; TRBD2 matches at 10 bases. V was clipped by 4 bases and J by 3 bases; unmatched bases: 10. The CDR3 contains 17 residues. Germline CDR1 SGHRS, CDR2 YFSETQ. The CDR3 coding sequence is TGCGCCAGCAGCGCGACCCCTAGCGGGAGCTACTACAATGAGCAGTTCTTC. This translates into CASSATPSGSYYNEQFF.

Comment on this clone: Within the sample, other DNA sequences also encode this same CDR3. This sequence joins TRBV28 and TRBJ1-1; no firm D call. The germline V gene has CDR1 MDHEN and CDR2 SYDVKM. The CDR3 extends over 12 amino acids. V lost 3 bases and J 5 bases, leaving 7 bases between the germline ends. CDR3 coding DNA: TGTGCCAGCAGTTTGGTCGGGACTGAAGCTTTCTTT. It codes for CASSLVGTEAFF. The full variable domain, rest sourced from reference TRBV28 and TRBJ1-1, is DVKVTQSSRYLVKRTGEKVFLECVQDMDHENMFWYRQDPGLGLRLIYFSYDVKMKEKGDIPEGYSVSREKKERFSLILESASTNQTSMYLCASSLVGTEAFFGQGTRLTVV.

V is TRBV15 and J is TRBJ2-7; D may be TRBD2 (6 bases). Trimming removed 5 bases at V and 3 bases at J, with 17 bases between. Germline V gene data show CDR1 as LNHNV and CDR2 as YYDKDF (reference sequence). The CDR3 is made up of 15 amino acids. The CDR3 is CATSSPGSSIYEQYF. The CDR3, as DNA: TGTGCCACCAGCTCTCCCGGGAGCAGTATCTACGAGCAGTACTTC. Full variable domain (missing parts from reference TRBV15 and TRBJ2-7): DAMVIQNPRYQVTQFGKPVTLSCSQTLNHNVMYWYQQKSSQAPKLLFHYYDKDFNNEADTPDNFQSRRPNTSFCFLDIRSPGLGDTAMYLCATSSPGSSIYEQYFGPGTRLTVT.

The V gene is TRBV6-4, the J gene TRBJ1-1, with no clear D. The CDR3 is made up of 14 amino acids. Germline V gives CDR1 MRHNA, CDR2 SNTAGT. V dropped 6 bases and J dropped 1 base, with 12 bases sitting between them. This chain's CDR3 is CASSLEKSNTEAFF. CDR3 bases: TGTGCCAGCAGCCTAGAAAAATCGAACACTGAAGCTTTCTTT.

V and J are TRBV29-1 and TRBJ2-5; D perhaps matches TRBD1 (6 bases). CDR1 and CDR2 from the germline V gene are SQVTM and ANQGSEA. This CDR3 comprises 14 residues. Between the trimmed V and J ends, which lost 6 bases and 7 bases, there was a span of 21 bases. CDR3 sequence (DNA): TGCAGCGTGCCATCGGGACACACTTCTGGGACCCAGTACTTC. Its protein is CSVPSGHTSGTQYF.

This clone was found a few times. Other DNA sequences in this specimen translate into the identical CDR3. The chain links TRBV7-9 to TRBJ2-7; D is undetermined. V was pared by 5 bases and J by 2 bases, with 10 bases between. Germline V gene data show CDR1 as SEHNR and CDR2 as FQNEAQ (reference sequence). The CDR3 contains 13 residues. CDR3: CASSPKGPYEQYF. In DNA form, the CDR3 reads TGTGCCAGCAGCCCCAAAGGACCCTACGAGCAGTACTTC.

The chain has TRBV30 and TRBJ2-3; 7 bases are a match to TRBD1. This CDR3 has 13 amino acids. Germline V CDR1 and CDR2: GTSNPN, SVGIG (reference sequence). V lost 4 bases and J lost 4; bases outside the gene matches: 5. The DNA for the CDR3 is TGTGCCTGGACAGGGGGTGTTCCAGATACGCAGTATTTT. Its translation: CAWTGGVPDTQYF.

This clone was detected a few times. This chain connects TRBV24-1 to TRBJ2-1, with TRBD1 identical over 9 bases. The V and J ends lost 3 bases and 6 bases, in that order; junction bases with no gene match: 11. The CDR3 loop spans 17 amino acids. Germline assignment: CDR1 KGHDR and CDR2 SFDVKD. CDR3 bases: TGTGCCACCAGTGATCGTGCCGCGAGACAGGGGGGCAATGAGCAGTTCTTC. It specifies CATSDRAARQGGNEQFF.

V and J are TRBV27 and TRBJ2-2, with TRBD2 identical over 10 bases. CDR3 length equals 15 residues. V gave up 6 bases and J gave up 6 bases; unmatched junction bases: 7. Germline values: CDR1 MNHEY, CDR2 SMNVEV (reference sequence). CDR3 amino acids: CASSPLAGVAGELFF. Written as DNA, the CDR3 is TGTGCCAGCAGCCCTCTAGCGGGAGTCGCCGGGGAGCTGTTTTTT.

The chain uses TRBV7-2 and TRBJ2-7; no firm D call. The germline gives CDR1 SGHTA, CDR2 FQGNSA. V was cut by 2 bases and J by 0 bases, with 14 bases left in between. This CDR3 is 16 amino acids long. In DNA form, the CDR3 reads TGTGCCAGCAGCTTAATGATCTCCCGGAGCTCCTACGAGCAGTACTTC. Translating it yields CASSLMISRSSYEQYF. Full variable domain (outside the CDR3, taken from reference TRBV7-2 and TRBJ2-7): GAGVSQSPSNKVTEKGKDVELRCDPISGHTALYWYRQSLGQGLEFLIYFQGNSAPDKSGLPSDRFSAERTGGSVSTLTIQRTQQEDSAVYLCASSLMISRSSYEQYFGPGTRLTVT.

This rearrangement joins TRBV10-1 to TRBJ1-1; TRBD1 matches 11 bases. The CDR3 has 15 amino acids. Germline values: CDR1 WNHNN, CDR2 SYGVQD (reference sequence). Trimming at V came to 0 bases and at J to 5 bases, leaving 2 bases not matched to a gene. The CDR3 DNA sequence: TGCGCCAGCAGTGAGTCGGGACAGGGGGGGACTGAAGCTTTCTTT. Amino acid sequence: CASSESGQGGTEAFF.

This chain connects TRBV3-1 (or the pseudogene TRBV3-2) to TRBJ1-5, with D tentatively TRBD1 (5 bases). Trimming took 0 bases from V and 6 from J, leaving 21 bases between them. Germline V CDR1 and CDR2: LGHDT, YNNKEL (reference sequence). CDR3 length: 18 residues. CDR3 protein: CASSQDRPRRVRGQPQHF. CDR3 nucleotide sequence: TGTGCCAGCAGCCAAGATAGACCAAGAAGAGTAAGGGGTCAGCCCCAGCATTTT.

The chain joins TRBV7-2 to TRBJ2-3; the D gene is possibly TRBD2 (5 bases). Trimming cost V 5 bases and J 8 bases, with 11 bases left between them. From germline, CDR1 is SGHTA and CDR2 FQGNSA. The CDR3 sequence is 12 residues long. The CDR3 coding sequence is TGTGCCAGCAGCCTGGACTCGGGTACGCAGTATTTT. Translated: CASSLDSGTQYF.

The chain is built from TRBV12-3 or TRBV12-4 and TRBJ2-7, with D unclear. V dropped 3 bases and J dropped 3 bases, with 9 bases sitting between them. The CDR3 loop spans 13 amino acids. CDR3 region: CASSLGQNYEQYF. The CDR3 coding sequence is TGTGCCAGCAGTTTGGGCCAGAACTACGAGCAGTACTTC.

The chain joins TRBV15 to TRBJ1-1, with D possibly matching TRBD1 (5 bases). This CDR3 region has 15 residues. The germline V and J ends were trimmed by 1 base and 2 bases, with 11 bases remaining between them. Germline V lookup: CDR1 LNHNV, CDR2 YYDKDF (reference sequence). The CDR3 is CATSRVDTGNTEAFF. In nucleotides, the CDR3 is TGTGCCACCAGCAGAGTGGACACTGGAAACACTGAAGCTTTCTTT.

The genes are TRBV6-4 and TRBJ2-1, with D possibly being TRBD1 (5 bases). The germline V gene has CDR1 MRHNA and CDR2 SNTAGT. Trimming removed 3 bases from V and 8 bases from J, with 11 bases in between. The CDR3 runs to 13 residues. Here the CDR3 reads CASSDRGSYEQFF. The CDR3 DNA reads as TGTGCCAGCAGTGATAGGGGATCTTATGAGCAGTTCTTC.